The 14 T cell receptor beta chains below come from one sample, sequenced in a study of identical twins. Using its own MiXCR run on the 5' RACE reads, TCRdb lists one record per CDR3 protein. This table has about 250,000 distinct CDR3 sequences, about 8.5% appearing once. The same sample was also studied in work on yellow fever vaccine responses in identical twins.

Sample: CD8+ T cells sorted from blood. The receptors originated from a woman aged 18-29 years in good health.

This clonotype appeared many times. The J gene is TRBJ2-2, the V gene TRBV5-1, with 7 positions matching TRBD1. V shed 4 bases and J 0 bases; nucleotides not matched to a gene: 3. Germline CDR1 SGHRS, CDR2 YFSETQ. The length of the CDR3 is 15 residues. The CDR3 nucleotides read TGCGCCAGCAGCCTGGGACAGACGAACACCGGGGAGCTGTTTTTT. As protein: CASSLGQTNTGELFF.

This chain's CDR3 is CASSIFGSYEQYF. The CDR3 coding sequence is TGTGCCAGTAGTATCTTCGGCTCCTACGAGCAGTACTTC. This chain connects TRBV19 to TRBJ2-7; D remains ambiguous. Trimming cost V 3 bases and J 0 bases, with 6 bases left between them. In germline, CDR1 is LNHDA, CDR2 SQIVND (reference sequence). CDR3 length equals 13 residues.

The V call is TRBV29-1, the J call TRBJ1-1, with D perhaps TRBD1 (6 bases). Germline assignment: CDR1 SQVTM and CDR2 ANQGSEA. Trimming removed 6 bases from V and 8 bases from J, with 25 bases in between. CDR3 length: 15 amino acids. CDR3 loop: CSVPRAGQGGGEAFF. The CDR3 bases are TGCAGCGTCCCAAGGGCTGGCCAGGGAGGGGGGGAAGCTTTCTTT.

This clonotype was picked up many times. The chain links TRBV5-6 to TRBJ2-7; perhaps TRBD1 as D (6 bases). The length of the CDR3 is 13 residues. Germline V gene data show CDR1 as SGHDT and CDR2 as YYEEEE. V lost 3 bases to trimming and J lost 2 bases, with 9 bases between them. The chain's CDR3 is CASSSGQTYEQYF. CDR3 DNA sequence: TGTGCCAGCAGCTCGGGACAAACCTACGAGCAGTACTTC.

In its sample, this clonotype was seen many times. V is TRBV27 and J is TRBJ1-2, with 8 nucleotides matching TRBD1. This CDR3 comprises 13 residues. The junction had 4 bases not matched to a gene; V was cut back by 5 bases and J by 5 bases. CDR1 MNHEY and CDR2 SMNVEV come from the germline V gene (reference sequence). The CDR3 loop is CASSLQGEYGYTF. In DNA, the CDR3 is TGTGCCAGCAGTCTACAGGGGGAGTATGGCTACACCTTC.

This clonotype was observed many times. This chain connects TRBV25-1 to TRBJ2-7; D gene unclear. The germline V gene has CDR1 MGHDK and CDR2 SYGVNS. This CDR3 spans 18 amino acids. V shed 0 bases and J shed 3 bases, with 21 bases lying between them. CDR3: CASSEYLRNTYSFYEQYF. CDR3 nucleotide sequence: TGTGCCAGCAGTGAATACCTCAGGAATACTTACTCTTTCTACGAGCAGTACTTC.

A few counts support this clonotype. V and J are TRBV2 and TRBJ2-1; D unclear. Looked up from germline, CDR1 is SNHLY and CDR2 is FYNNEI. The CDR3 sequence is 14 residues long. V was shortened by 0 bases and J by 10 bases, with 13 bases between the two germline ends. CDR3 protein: CASSEALRGREQFF. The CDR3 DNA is TGTGCCAGCAGTGAAGCGCTTCGTGGAAGGGAGCAGTTCTTC.

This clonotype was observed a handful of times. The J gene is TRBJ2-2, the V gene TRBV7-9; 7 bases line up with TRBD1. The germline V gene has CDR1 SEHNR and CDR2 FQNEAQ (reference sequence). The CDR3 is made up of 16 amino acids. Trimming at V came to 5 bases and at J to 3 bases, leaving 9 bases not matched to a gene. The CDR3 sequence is CASSPGTAADTGELFF. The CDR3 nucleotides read TGTGCCAGCAGCCCCGGGACAGCGGCTGACACCGGGGAGCTGTTTTTT.

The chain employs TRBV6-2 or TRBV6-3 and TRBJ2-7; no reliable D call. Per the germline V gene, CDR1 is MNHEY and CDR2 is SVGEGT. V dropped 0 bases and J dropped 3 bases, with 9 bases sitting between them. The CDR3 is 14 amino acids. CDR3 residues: CASSYSGPFYEQYF. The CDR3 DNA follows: TGTGCCAGCAGTTACTCGGGCCCCTTCTACGAGCAGTACTTC.

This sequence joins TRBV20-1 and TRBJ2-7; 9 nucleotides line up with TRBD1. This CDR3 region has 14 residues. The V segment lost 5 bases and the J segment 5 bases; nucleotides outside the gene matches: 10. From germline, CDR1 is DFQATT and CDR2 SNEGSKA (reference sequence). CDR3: CSAARRDRADEQYF. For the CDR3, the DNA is TGCAGTGCTGCGAGGAGGGACAGGGCTGACGAGCAGTACTTC.

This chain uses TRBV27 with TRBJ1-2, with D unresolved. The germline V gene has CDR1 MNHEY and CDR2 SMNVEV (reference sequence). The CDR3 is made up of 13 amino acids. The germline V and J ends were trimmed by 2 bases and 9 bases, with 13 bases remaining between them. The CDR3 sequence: CASSLDGNRRYTF. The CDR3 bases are TGTGCCAGCAGTTTAGACGGGAATAGACGCTACACCTTC.

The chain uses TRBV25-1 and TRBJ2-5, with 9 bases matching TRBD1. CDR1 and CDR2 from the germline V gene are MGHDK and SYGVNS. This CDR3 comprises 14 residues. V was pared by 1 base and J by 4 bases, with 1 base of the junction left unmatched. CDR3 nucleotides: TGTGCCAGCAGTGAATTGGGACAGGGAGAGACCCAGTACTTC. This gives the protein CASSELGQGETQYF.

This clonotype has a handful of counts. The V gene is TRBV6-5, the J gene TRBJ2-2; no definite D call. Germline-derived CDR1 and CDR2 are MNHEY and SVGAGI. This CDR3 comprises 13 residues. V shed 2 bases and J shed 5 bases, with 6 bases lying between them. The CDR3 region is CASSYQATGELFF. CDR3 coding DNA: TGTGCCAGCAGTTACCAGGCGACCGGGGAGCTGTTTTTT.

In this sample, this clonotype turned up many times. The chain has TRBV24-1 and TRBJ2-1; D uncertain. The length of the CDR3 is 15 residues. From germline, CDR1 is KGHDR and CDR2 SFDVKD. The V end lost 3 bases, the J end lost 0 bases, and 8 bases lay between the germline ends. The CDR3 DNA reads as TGTGCCACCAGTGATGCGGCAGTCTCCTACAATGAGCAGTTCTTC. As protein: CATSDAAVSYNEQFF.